The subject of this entry is one T cell receptor beta chain. What it recognizes is unknown. Germline CDR1 reads SGDLS; CDR2 reads YYNGEE. With V trimmed by 0 bases and J by 4 bases, 7 bases remained unmatched. This CDR3 has 15 residues. The data are from a study of T cells in localized non-small cell lung cancer. Only in-frame clones appear in the TCRdb table, and some are missing; sequencing was by immunoSEQ multiplex PCR. The sample includes roughly 1,800 clones, 36% of them seen just once. Study-wide findings and caveats: Among the tissues sampled, uninvolved adjacent lung had the highest T cell clonality, above tumor.

Sample: lung tumor tissue, taken before any cancer treatment. The chain links TRBV9 to TRBJ2-7; 7 bases match TRBD2. This clonotype was sampled from a female donor older than 55 with stage II squamous cell lung carcinoma. The CDR3 DNA is TGTGCCAGCAGCGTAGTTCCACAAGCGGGGTACGAGCAGTACTTC. Residues: CASSVVPQAGYEQYF.